This TCR beta chain was identified during a study of T cell responses to AZD1222 COVID-19 vaccine. Measured with immunoSEQ multiplex PCR; TCRdb has only the in-frame clones, and not every one. The sample has fewer than 150,000 clones, about 92% seen once. V gave up 2 bases and J gave up 0 bases, with 6 bases separating them. The germline CDR1 and CDR2 sequences are SGHKS and YYEKEE (reference sequence). This CDR3 has 13 residues. Remarks on this clone: What it recognizes is unknown.

Findings of the study overall: Reports indicate that nearly half of spike-specific TCRs are directed at unmutated variant regions. CD4 TCRs linked to vaccination spanned spike, dominating at 160-218 and 743-854. Receipt of two AZD1222 doses was followed by a rise in Spike-specific TCR breadth and depth.

This chain uses TRBV5-5 with TRBJ2-7; D is undetermined. The receptor was isolated from an adult who received the AZD1222 COVID-19 vaccine. The sample in question was peripheral blood, obtained 28 days after the second AZD1222 dose. As DNA, the CDR3 is TGTGCCAGCAGCTTTGGGTACTCCTACGAGCAGTACTTC. Translating it yields CASSFGYSYEQYF.